Listed below are T cell receptor beta chains from one sample, sequenced in a study of blood T cell repertoires in COVID-19. TCRdb keeps only in-frame clones here, not all; method: immunoSEQ multiplex PCR. The data show 150,000 to 200,000 clones, about 89% seen once. The sample comprised peripheral blood. Receptors originate from a man between 65 and 85 years old with acute or convalescent COVID-19. Each CDR3 is given with its conserved first and last residue.

j_gene | v_gene | CDR3aa
TRBJ2-1 | TRBV3-1/TRBV3-2 | CASSQAGGNEQFF
TRBJ2-3 | TRBV19 | CASSIMHKDTQYF
TRBJ2-1 | TRBV12-5 | CASGLAPERGYNEQFF
TRBJ2-7 | TRBV11-3 | CASSLGTSVAYEQYF
TRBJ2-5 | TRBV9 | CASSVTEGATQYF
TRBJ2-5 | TRBV24-1 | CATSENRGIEETQYF
TRBJ2-2 | TRBV5-1 | CASAAEEGELFF
TRBJ1-3 | TRBV5-1 | CASSPGLWGNTIYF
TRBJ2-2 | TRBV3-1/TRBV3-2 | CASSQVIGGTGELFF
TRBJ2-1 | TRBV5-1 | CASSFGLRTYNEQFF
TRBJ1-2 | TRBV15 | CATSRETLAGGGYTF
TRBJ1-3 | TRBV6-1 | CASSEAGRGYTIYF
TRBJ1-2 | TRBV27 | CASSGRRVEGYTF
TRBJ2-5 | TRBV7-2 | CASSPDRGVETQYF
TRBJ2-5 | TRBV7-2 | CASSLVASQETQYF
TRBJ1-1 | TRBV3-1/TRBV3-2 | CASSQPGGGTEAFF
TRBJ2-5 | TRBV11-2 | CASSYGWSGETQYF
TRBJ1-1 | TRBV6-4 | CASSGGRMNTEAFF
TRBJ1-5 | TRBV6-1 | CASSEYHIRNQPQHF
TRBJ1-4 | TRBV29-1 | CSVTDRGTNEKLFF
TRBJ2-3 | TRBV10-2 | CASIAGGLTDTQYF
TRBJ2-1 | TRBV5-1 | CASRVGGYNEQFF
TRBJ1-2 | TRBV25-1 | CASSRGGPYGYTF
TRBJ1-1 | TRBV4-2 | CASSQDIDRSGYEAFF
TRBJ1-1 | TRBV5-4 | CASSLAGGLTEAFF
TRBJ1-2 | TRBV5-1 | CASSLGAGTGAYGYTF
TRBJ1-6 | TRBV6-1 | CASSETVSPLHF
TRBJ1-5 | TRBV5-8 | CASSFGTSYQPQHF
TRBJ2-1 | TRBV27 | CASSFSGDHNEQFF
TRBJ2-3 | TRBV27 | CASRPWDNTDTQYF
TRBJ1-2 | TRBV18 | CASSPLGQGGYGYTF
TRBJ2-1 | TRBV18 | CASSPTIAGGNEQFF
TRBJ1-5 | TRBV28 | CASSSGSFNQPQHF
TRBJ1-3 | TRBV5-5 | CASSREGMAFGNTIYF
TRBJ2-7 | TRBV28 | CASSLWEGLTDSWRGLEQYF
TRBJ1-1 | TRBV7-9 | CASSFLDRENTEAFF
TRBJ2-1 | TRBV7-2 | CASSLGQLHEQFF
TRBJ2-2 | TRBV7-6 | CASSLIGQAITGELFF
TRBJ2-3 | TRBV7-2 | CASSFFPRLAGGLKDTQYF
TRBJ2-2 | TRBV19 | CASMDRALWGGELFF
TRBJ1-6 | TRBV14 | CASSPRGGAYNSPLHF
TRBJ1-2 | TRBV2 | CASRTGLSEGYTF
TRBJ2-1 | TRBV18 | CASSHGTSLAYNEQFF
TRBJ1-5 | TRBV19 | CASSIGLQGWEVPQHF
TRBJ2-5 | TRBV11-2 | CASSSPWGGGETQYF